The entry below describes one TCR beta chain. The antigen is unknown. The record originates from a study of cytomegalovirus exposure and HLA in healthy donors. PCR involved 60 Vbeta and 13 Jbeta primers. Produced via immunoSEQ multiplex PCR; TCRdb's table is partial and in-frame only. The sample has some 150,000 clones, over 70% seen once. Study-wide results and caveats: HLA-A and HLA-B allele assignments for most subjects were reportedly predicted accurately using TCR beta sequences. Despite most TCR sequences being rare, some public TCRs occurred in many donors. The number of N-insertions in an Asian-associated ancestry cluster was reportedly below the 666-donor mean in a later analysis.

Sample: PBMCs. This clonotype was sampled from a female donor in good health and CMV-seronegative.

DNA of the CDR3: TGTGCCAGCAGTTTAATCCGTTATTCACCCCTCCACTTT. Translation gives CASSLIRYSPLHF. V and J are TRBV28 and TRBJ1-6; D gene ambiguous. Germline values: CDR1 MDHEN, CDR2 SYDVKM. V lost 2 bases and J 8 bases, leaving 7 bases between the germline ends. The CDR3 is 13 amino acids.